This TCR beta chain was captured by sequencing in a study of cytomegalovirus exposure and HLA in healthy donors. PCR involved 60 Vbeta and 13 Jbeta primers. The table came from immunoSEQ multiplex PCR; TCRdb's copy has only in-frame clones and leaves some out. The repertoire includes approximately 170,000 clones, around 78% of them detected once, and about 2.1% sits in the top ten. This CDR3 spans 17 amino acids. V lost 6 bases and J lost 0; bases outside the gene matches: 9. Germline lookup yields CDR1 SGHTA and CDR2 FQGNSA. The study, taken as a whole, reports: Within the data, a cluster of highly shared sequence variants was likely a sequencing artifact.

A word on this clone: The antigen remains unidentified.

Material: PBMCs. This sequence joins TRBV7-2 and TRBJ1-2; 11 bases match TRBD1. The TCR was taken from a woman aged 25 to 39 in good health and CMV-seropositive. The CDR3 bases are TGTGCCAGCAGACCCGGGACAGGGGGATCAGCTAACTATGGCTACACCTTC. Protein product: CASRPGTGGSANYGYTF. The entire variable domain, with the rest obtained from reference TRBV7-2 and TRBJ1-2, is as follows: GAGVSQSPSNKVTEKGKDVELRCDPISGHTALYWYRQSLGQGLEFLIYFQGNSAPDKSGLPSDRFSAERTGGSVSTLTIQRTQQEDSAVYLCASRPGTGGSANYGYTFGSGTRLTVV.